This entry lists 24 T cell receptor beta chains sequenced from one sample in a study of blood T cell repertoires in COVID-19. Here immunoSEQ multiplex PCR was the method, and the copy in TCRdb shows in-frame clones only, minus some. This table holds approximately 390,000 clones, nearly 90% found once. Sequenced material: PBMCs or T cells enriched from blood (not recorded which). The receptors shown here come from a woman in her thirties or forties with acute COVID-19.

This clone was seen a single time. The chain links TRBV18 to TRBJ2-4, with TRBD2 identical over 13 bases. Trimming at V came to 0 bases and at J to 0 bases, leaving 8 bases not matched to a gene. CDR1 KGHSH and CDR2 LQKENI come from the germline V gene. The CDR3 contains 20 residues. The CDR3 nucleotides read TGTGCCAGCTCACCACCGGGACTAGCGGGGAAGCCGGTAGCCAAAAACATTCAGTACTTC. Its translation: CASSPPGLAGKPVAKNIQYF.

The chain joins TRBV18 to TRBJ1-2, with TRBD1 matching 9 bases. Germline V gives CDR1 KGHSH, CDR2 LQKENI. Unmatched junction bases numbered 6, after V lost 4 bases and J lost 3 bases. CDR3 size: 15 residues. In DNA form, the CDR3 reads TGTGCCAGCTCACTATGGGACAGGGTTGACTATGGCTACACCTTC. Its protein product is CASSLWDRVDYGYTF.

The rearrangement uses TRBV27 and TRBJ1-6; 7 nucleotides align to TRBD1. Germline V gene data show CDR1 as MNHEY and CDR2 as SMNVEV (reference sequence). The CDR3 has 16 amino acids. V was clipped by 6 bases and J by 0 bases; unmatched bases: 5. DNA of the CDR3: TGTGCCAGCAGCGACAGGGTGAGCTCCTATAATTCACCCCTCCACTTT. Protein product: CASSDRVSSYNSPLHF.

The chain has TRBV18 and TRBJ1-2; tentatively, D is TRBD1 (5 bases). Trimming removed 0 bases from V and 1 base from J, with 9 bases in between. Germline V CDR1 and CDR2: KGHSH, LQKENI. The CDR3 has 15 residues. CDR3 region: CASSPPGPLNYGYTF. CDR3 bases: TGTGCCAGCTCACCACCGGGGCCTCTTAACTATGGCTACACCTTC.

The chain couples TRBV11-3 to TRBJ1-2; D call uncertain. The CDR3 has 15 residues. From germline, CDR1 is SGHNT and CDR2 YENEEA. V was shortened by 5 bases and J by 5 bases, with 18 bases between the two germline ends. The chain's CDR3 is CASSRRDTDKYGYTF. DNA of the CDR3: TGTGCCAGCAGCCGACGGGATACAGATAAGTATGGCTACACCTTC. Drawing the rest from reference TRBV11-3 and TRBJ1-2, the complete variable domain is EAGVVQSPRYKIIEKKQPVAFWCNPISGHNTLYWYLQNLGQGPELLIRYENEEAVDDSQLPKDRFSAERLKGVDSTLKIQPAELGDSAVYLCASSRRDTDKYGYTFGSGTRLTVV.

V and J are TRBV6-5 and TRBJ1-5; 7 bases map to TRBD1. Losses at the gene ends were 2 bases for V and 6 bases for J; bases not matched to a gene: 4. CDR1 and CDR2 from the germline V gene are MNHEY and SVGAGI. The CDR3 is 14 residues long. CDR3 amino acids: CASSYQTGTQPQHF. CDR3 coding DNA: TGTGCCAGCAGTTACCAGACAGGGACTCAGCCCCAGCATTTT.

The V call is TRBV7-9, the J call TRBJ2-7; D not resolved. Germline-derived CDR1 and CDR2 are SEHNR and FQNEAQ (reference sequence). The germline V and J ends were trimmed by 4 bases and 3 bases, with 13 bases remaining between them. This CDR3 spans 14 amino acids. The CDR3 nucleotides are TGTGCCAGCAGCTCTCCCAACGCGGTCTACGAGCAGTACTTC. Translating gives CASSSPNAVYEQYF.

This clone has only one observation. In DNA form, the CDR3 reads TGCGCCAGCAGCTTGTCGGGGGTCACTGAAGCTTTCTTT. Protein sequence: CASSLSGVTEAFF. The gene calls are TRBV5-1 and TRBJ1-1; D might be TRBD1 (5 bases). Germline CDR1 reads SGHRS; CDR2 reads YFSETQ. CDR3 length: 13 residues. V was shortened by 1 base and J by 4 bases, with 8 bases between the two germline ends.

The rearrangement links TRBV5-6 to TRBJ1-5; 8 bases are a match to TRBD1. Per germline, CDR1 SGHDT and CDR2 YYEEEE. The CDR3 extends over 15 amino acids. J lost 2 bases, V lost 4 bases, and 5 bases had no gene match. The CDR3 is CASSRDRGGNQPQHF. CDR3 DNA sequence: TGTGCCAGCAGCCGAGACAGGGGAGGCAATCAGCCCCAGCATTTT.

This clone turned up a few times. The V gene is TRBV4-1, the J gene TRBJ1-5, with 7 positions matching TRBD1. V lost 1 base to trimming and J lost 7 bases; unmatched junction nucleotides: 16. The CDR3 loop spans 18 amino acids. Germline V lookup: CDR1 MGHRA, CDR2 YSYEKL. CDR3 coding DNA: TGCGCCAGCAGCCAAGTCTTCACGACAGGGAGACAATGGCAGCCCCAGCATTTT. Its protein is CASSQVFTTGRQWQPQHF.

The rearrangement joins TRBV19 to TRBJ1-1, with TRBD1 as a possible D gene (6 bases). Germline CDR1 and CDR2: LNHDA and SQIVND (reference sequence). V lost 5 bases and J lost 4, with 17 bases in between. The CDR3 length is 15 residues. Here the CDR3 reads CASSSPGAVVTEAFF. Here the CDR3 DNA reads TGTGCCAGTAGTTCCCCAGGGGCGGTGGTCACTGAAGCTTTCTTT.

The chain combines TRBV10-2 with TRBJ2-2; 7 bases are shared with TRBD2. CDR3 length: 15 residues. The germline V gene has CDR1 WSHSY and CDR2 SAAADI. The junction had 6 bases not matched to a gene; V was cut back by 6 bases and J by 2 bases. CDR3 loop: CASRETSSNTGELFF. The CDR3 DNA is TGCGCCAGCAGGGAGACTAGCTCCAACACCGGGGAGCTGTTTTTT.

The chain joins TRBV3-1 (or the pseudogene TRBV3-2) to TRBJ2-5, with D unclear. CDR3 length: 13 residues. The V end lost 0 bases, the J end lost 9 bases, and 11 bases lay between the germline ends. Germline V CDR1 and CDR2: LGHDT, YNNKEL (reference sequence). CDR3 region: CASSQDPGQAQYF. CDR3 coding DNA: TGTGCCAGCAGCCAAGATCCAGGTCAGGCCCAGTACTTC.

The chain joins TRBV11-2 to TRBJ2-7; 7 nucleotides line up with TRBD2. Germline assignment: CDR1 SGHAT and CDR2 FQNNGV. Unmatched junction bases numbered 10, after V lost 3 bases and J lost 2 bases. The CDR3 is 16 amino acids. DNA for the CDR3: TGTGCCAGCAGCTTTGCGATGGGGGGGTTGACCTACGAGCAGTACTTC. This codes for CASSFAMGGLTYEQYF. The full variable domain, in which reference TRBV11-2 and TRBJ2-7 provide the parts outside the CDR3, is EAGVAQSPRYKIIEKRQSVAFWCNPISGHATLYWYQQILGQGPKLLIQFQNNGVVDDSQLPKDRFSAERLKGVDSTLKIQPAKLEDSAVYLCASSFAMGGLTYEQYFGPGTRLTVT.

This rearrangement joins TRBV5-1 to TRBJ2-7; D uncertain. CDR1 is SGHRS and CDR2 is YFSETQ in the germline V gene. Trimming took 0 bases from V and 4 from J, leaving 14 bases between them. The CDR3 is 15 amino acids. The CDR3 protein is CASSLGTTPSYEQYF. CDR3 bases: TGCGCCAGCAGCTTGGGTACTACCCCAAGTTACGAGCAGTACTTC.

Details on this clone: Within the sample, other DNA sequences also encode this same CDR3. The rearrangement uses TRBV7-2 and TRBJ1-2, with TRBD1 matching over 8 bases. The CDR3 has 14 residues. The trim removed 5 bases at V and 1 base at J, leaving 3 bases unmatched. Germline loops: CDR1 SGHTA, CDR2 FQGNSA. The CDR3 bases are TGTGCCAGCAGCCTTGGACAGGGTAACTATGGCTACACCTTC. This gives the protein CASSLGQGNYGYTF.

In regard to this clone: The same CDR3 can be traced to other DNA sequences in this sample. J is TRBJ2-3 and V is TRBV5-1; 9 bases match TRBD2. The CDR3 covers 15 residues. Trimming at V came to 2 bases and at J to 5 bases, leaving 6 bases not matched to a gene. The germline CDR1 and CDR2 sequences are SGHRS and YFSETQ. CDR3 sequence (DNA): TGCGCCAGCAGCTTAGCGGGGGGCCAAGGAGATACGCAGTATTTT. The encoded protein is CASSLAGGQGDTQYF.

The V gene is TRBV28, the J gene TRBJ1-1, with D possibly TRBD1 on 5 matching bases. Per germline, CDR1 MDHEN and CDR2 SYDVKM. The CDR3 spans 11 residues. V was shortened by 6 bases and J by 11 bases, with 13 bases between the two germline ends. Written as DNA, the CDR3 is TGTGCCAGCAGAAGCTTTCAGGGCGCTTTCTTT. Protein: CASRSFQGAFF.

Here the CDR3 DNA reads TGTGCCAGCAGCCGGCGCGGGGACTCTCTGGAGACCCAGTACTTC. Translated: CASSRRGDSLETQYF. This chain joins TRBV9 and TRBJ2-5, with D maybe TRBD2 (6 bases). The CDR3 extends over 15 amino acids. Deletions cut 4 bases from V and 5 bases from J, with 18 bases between. Germline V gives CDR1 SGDLS, CDR2 YYNGEE. The variable domain in full, completed from reference TRBV9 and TRBJ2-5, reads DSGVTQTPKHLITATGQRVTLRCSPRSGDLSVYWYQQSLDQGLQFLIQYYNGEERAKGNILERFSAQQFPDLHSELNLSSLELGDSALYFCASSRRGDSLETQYFGPGTRLLVL.

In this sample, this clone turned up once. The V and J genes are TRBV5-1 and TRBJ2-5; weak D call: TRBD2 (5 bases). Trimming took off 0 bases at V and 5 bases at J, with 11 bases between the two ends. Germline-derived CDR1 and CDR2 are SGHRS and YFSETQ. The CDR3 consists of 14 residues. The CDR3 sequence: CASSLDSRGETQYF. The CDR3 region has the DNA TGCGCCAGCAGCTTGGATAGCCGAGGGGAGACCCAGTACTTC.

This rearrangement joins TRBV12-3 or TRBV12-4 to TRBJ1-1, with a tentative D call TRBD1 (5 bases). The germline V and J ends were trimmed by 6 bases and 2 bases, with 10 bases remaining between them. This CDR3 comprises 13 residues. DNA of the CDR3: TGTGCCAGCAGCCCCGACAGCAACACTGAAGCTTTCTTT. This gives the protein CASSPDSNTEAFF.

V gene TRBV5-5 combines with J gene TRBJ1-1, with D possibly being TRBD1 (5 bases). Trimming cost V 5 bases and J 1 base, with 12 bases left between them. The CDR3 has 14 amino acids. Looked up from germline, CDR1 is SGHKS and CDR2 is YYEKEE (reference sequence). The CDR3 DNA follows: TGTGCCAGCAGTTACAGGTTTTCGAACACTGAAGCTTTCTTT. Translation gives CASSYRFSNTEAFF.

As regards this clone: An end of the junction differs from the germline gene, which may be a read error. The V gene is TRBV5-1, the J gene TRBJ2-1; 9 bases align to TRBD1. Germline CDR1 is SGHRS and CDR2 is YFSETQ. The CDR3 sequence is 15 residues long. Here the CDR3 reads CASSLDWDRVNEQFF. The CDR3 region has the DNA TGCGCCAGCAGTTTGGACTGGGACAGGGTCAATGAGCAGTTCTTC. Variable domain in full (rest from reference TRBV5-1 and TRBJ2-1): KAGVTQTPRYLIKTRGQQVTLSCSPISGHRSVSWYQQTPGQGLQFLFEYFSETQRNKGNFPGRFSGRQFSNSRSEMNVSTLELGDSALYLCASSLDWDRVNEQFFGPGTRLTVL.

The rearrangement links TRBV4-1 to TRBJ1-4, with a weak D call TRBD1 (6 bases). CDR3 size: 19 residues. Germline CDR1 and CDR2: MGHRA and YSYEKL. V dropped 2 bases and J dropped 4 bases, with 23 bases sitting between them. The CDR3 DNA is TGCGCCAGCAGCCAAAACCCGACGGGGGGCAGCAGAAGTAATGAAAAACTGTTTTTT. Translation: CASSQNPTGGSRSNEKLFF.